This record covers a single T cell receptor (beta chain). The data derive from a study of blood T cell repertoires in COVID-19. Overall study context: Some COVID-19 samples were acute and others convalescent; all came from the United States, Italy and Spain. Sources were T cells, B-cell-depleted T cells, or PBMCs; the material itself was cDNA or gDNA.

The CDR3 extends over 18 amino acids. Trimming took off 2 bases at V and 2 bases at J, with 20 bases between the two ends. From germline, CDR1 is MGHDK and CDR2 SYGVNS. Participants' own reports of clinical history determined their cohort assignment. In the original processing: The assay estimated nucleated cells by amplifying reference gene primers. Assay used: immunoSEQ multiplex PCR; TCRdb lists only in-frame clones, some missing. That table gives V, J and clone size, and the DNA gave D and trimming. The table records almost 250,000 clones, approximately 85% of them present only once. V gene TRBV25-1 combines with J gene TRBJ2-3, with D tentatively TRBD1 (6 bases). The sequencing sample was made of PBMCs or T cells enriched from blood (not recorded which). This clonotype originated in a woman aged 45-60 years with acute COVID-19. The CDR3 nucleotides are TGTGCCAGCAGTGAACGGGTGACAGGACCCCGCGTCACAGATACGCAGTATTTT. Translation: CASSERVTGPRVTDTQYF.